What follows are 8 T cell receptor beta chains derived from one specimen sequenced in a study of blood T cell repertoires in COVID-19. Repertoires were generated with immunoSEQ multiplex PCR, while TCRdb's copy carries only in-frame clones and drops some. The data contain more than 45,000 clones, approximately 86% of them singletons. Sequenced: peripheral blood. These receptors all stem from a man in his 60s with active or convalescent COVID-19.

The DNA for the CDR3 is TGTGCCTGGAGTGTACAAGAGGGGGGGCCCCATGAGCAGTTCTTC. Translated, it gives CAWSVQEGGPHEQFF. The chain uses TRBV30 and TRBJ2-1, with D perhaps TRBD2 (7 bases). The CDR3 is made up of 15 amino acids. Germline lookup yields CDR1 GTSNPN and CDR2 SVGIG (reference sequence). V dropped 0 bases and J dropped 8 bases, with 17 bases sitting between them.

The chain carries TRBV15 and TRBJ1-4; a weak D match, TRBD1 (6 bases). V was shortened by 5 bases and J by 15 bases, with 19 bases between the two germline ends. Germline loops: CDR1 LNHNV, CDR2 YYDKDF (reference sequence). The length of the CDR3 is 13 residues. The CDR3 sequence is CATSARQASEVFF. As DNA, the CDR3 is TGTGCCACCAGCGCGAGACAGGCCAGTGAGGTGTTTTTT.

The chain joins TRBV3-1 (or the pseudogene TRBV3-2) to TRBJ2-5; D is possibly TRBD1 (5 bases). The CDR3 runs to 13 residues. The germline gives CDR1 LGHDT, CDR2 YNNKEL (reference sequence). V gave up 2 bases and J gave up 7 bases, with 11 bases separating them. This CDR3 is CASSQRQTGTQYF. As DNA, the CDR3 is TGTGCCAGCAGCCAAAGGCAAACAGGGACCCAGTACTTC.

The chain is built from TRBV19 and TRBJ1-1; unclear D gene. CDR1 and CDR2 (germline): LNHDA, SQIVND (reference sequence). The CDR3 has 14 residues. Between the trimmed V and J ends, which lost 3 bases and 1 base, there was a span of 9 bases. The CDR3 coding sequence is TGTGCCAGTAGTATTCCGGCGGAGAACACTGAAGCTTTCTTT. The encoded protein is CASSIPAENTEAFF.

CDR3 sequence reads: CASSQANRGTGELFF. The CDR3 DNA sequence: TGTGCCAGCAGCCAAGCCAACCGAGGCACCGGGGAGCTGTTTTTT. The chain has TRBV14 and TRBJ2-2; D not resolved. V was clipped by 1 base and J by 4 bases, with 10 bases between them. Per germline, CDR1 SGHDN and CDR2 FVKESK. This CDR3 has 15 residues.

The chain couples TRBV7-2 to TRBJ2-2; D gene unclear. V was trimmed by 2 bases and J by 2 bases, leaving 9 bases between them. The length of the CDR3 is 15 residues. The germline CDR1 and CDR2 sequences are SGHTA and FQGNSA. CDR3 sequence reads: CASSLLVGNTGELFF. The CDR3, as DNA: TGTGCCAGCAGCTTACTAGTTGGTAACACCGGGGAGCTGTTTTTT.

The genes are TRBV6-5 and TRBJ1-2; D is possibly TRBD1 (5 bases). Per the germline V gene, CDR1 is MNHEY and CDR2 is SVGAGI. The CDR3 extends over 13 amino acids. Trimming took off 2 bases at V and 4 bases at J, with 8 bases between the two ends. The CDR3 nucleotides read TGTGCCAGCAGTTACGGACAAGTCTATGGCTACACCTTC. It encodes CASSYGQVYGYTF.

The chain combines TRBV18 with TRBJ1-1, with D possibly being TRBD1 (6 bases). Germline assignment: CDR1 KGHSH and CDR2 LQKENI. The V end was cut by 1 base, the J end by 0 bases, with 12 bases between. This CDR3 contains 16 residues. CDR3 coding DNA: TGTGCCAGCTCACCACGGCTCAGGGGAATGAACACTGAAGCTTTCTTT. Amino acids: CASSPRLRGMNTEAFF.